The 14 T cell receptor beta chains below come from one sample, sequenced in a study of blood T cell repertoires in COVID-19. Measured with immunoSEQ multiplex PCR; TCRdb has only the in-frame clones, and not every one. The table has about 190,000 clones, under 85% seen once. Sequenced material: peripheral blood. The receptor set was obtained from an older man with COVID-19, enrolled during active disease.

V is TRBV7-7 and J is TRBJ2-1; TRBD2 agrees at 7 bases. Germline CDR1 SSHAT, CDR2 FNYEAQ (reference sequence). CDR3 length equals 15 residues. The V segment lost 2 bases and the J segment 1 base; nucleotides outside the gene matches: 2. CDR3 amino acids: CASSLNGGSYNEQFF. DNA for the CDR3: TGTGCCAGCAGCTTAAACGGGGGGTCCTACAATGAGCAGTTCTTC.

The chain couples TRBV4-1 to TRBJ1-1, with D perhaps matching TRBD1 (6 bases). V lost 2 bases and J 2 bases, leaving 15 bases between the germline ends. The CDR3 has 16 residues. Per the germline V gene, CDR1 is MGHRA and CDR2 is YSYEKL. The CDR3 DNA sequence: TGCGCCAGCAGCCAAAGGGGGGGCGGACTTAACACTGAAGCTTTCTTT. Its translation: CASSQRGGGLNTEAFF.

The rearrangement joins TRBV3-1 (or the pseudogene TRBV3-2) to TRBJ1-1; the D gene is possibly TRBD1 (6 bases). The CDR3 has 15 amino acids. V lost 2 bases, J lost 1 base, and 11 bases lay in between. The germline gives CDR1 LGHDT, CDR2 YNNKEL (reference sequence). The CDR3 DNA follows: TGTGCCAGCAGCCAAACCGGGACATCGAACACTGAAGCTTTCTTT. It yields the protein CASSQTGTSNTEAFF.

The chain recombines TRBV6-2 or TRBV6-3 with TRBJ2-7; D gene ambiguous. CDR1 and CDR2 (germline): MNHEY, SVGEGT. With 2 bases removed from V and 2 bases from J, the gap between germline ends came to 13 bases. The CDR3 runs to 15 residues. The CDR3 here is CASSYPRSSTYEQYF. CDR3 in DNA: TGTGCCAGCAGTTACCCACGGTCCTCCACCTACGAGCAGTACTTC.

This CDR3 reads CASSFSDRALTEAFF. The CDR3, as DNA: TGTGCCAGCAGTTTCTCGGACAGGGCCTTGACTGAAGCTTTCTTT. V usage is TRBV27 and J usage is TRBJ1-1; 8 bases map to TRBD1. Per germline, CDR1 MNHEY and CDR2 SMNVEV (reference sequence). J gave up 5 bases and V 3 bases, and 8 bases lay outside the gene matches. The CDR3 is 15 amino acids.

V usage is TRBV15 and J usage is TRBJ1-1; perhaps TRBD1 as D (5 bases). This CDR3 spans 14 amino acids. V lost 3 bases and J 1 base, leaving 9 bases between the germline ends. The V gene's germline CDR1 is LNHNV and CDR2 YYDKDF (reference sequence). CDR3 sequence reads: CATSRDMTNTEAFF. The CDR3 nucleotides are TGTGCCACCAGCAGGGACATGACGAACACTGAAGCTTTCTTT.

In its sample, this clone was seen once. The genes are TRBV6-5 and TRBJ1-4; D ambiguous. The germline V gene encodes CDR1 MNHEY and CDR2 SVGAGI. The CDR3 is made up of 13 amino acids. V was trimmed by 6 bases and J by 8 bases, leaving 13 bases between them. The CDR3 coding sequence is TGTGCCAGCAGGGAGCCCGCGGAGGAAAAACTGTTTTTT. It codes for CASREPAEEKLFF.

The gene calls are TRBV6-2 or TRBV6-3 and TRBJ2-7; D ambiguous. This CDR3 spans 16 amino acids. The germline V gene encodes CDR1 MNHEY and CDR2 SVGEGT. V was cut by 4 bases and J by 4 bases, with 20 bases left in between. Here the CDR3 reads CASSFLPDRVVYEQYF. The CDR3 region has the DNA TGTGCCAGCAGTTTTTTACCTGACCGGGTGGTATACGAGCAGTACTTC.

This clone was observed a single time. The chain couples TRBV19 to TRBJ1-2; a weak D match, TRBD1 (6 bases). Germline CDR1 reads LNHDA; CDR2 reads SQIVND (reference sequence). The CDR3 is made up of 15 amino acids. The ends were cut back, 2 bases at V and 3 bases at J, with 13 bases in the middle. The CDR3 nucleotides are TGTGCCAGTAGTATAACCCCTGGACAGTACTATGGCTACACCTTC. It specifies CASSITPGQYYGYTF.

This chain joins TRBV19 and TRBJ1-1; D is unresolved. Germline V gene sequence: CDR1 LNHDA, CDR2 SQIVND (reference sequence). The V end was cut by 5 bases, the J end by 5 bases, with 9 bases between. The CDR3 totals 12 residues. CDR3 sequence reads: CASSRRVTEAFF. In nucleotides, the CDR3 is TGTGCCAGTAGTCGGAGGGTAACTGAAGCTTTCTTT.

The chain has TRBV18 and TRBJ1-1; 7 positions agree with TRBD1. This CDR3 spans 14 amino acids. Germline CDR1 reads KGHSH; CDR2 reads LQKENI. The V and J ends lost 2 bases and 7 bases, in that order; junction bases with no gene match: 7. For the CDR3, the DNA is TGTGCCAGCTCACCATCGGAGGGGGCGGGTGAAGCTTTCTTT. Translating it yields CASSPSEGAGEAFF.

J is TRBJ1-4 and V is TRBV28, with 7 bases aligning to TRBD1. This CDR3 spans 14 amino acids. Trimming removed 4 bases from V and 14 bases from J; junction bases left unmatched: 13. CDR1 is MDHEN, CDR2 SYDVKM, per germline. This chain's CDR3 is CASSSPGQRTSLFF. CDR3 sequence (DNA): TGTGCCAGCAGTTCGCCGGGACAGCGGACTTCTCTGTTTTTT.

The chain uses TRBV18 and TRBJ2-2, with D maybe TRBD2 (5 bases). V was clipped by 1 base and J by 5 bases, with 11 bases between them. Germline loops: CDR1 KGHSH, CDR2 LQKENI. The CDR3 has 15 amino acids. The CDR3 region is CASSPRSGTTGELFF. The CDR3 coding sequence is TGTGCCAGCTCACCACGCTCGGGAACTACCGGGGAGCTGTTTTTT.

V usage is TRBV5-1 and J usage is TRBJ1-4; D gene unclear. Germline V CDR1 and CDR2: SGHRS, YFSETQ. V gave up 5 bases and J gave up 7 bases, with 15 bases separating them. The CDR3 spans 14 residues. In DNA, the CDR3 is TGCGCCAGCAGGCGGGCTGGGCAAGGTGAAAAACTGTTTTTT. The encoded protein is CASRRAGQGEKLFF.